The entry below describes one T cell receptor (beta chain). Its antigen is not identified. These data belong to a study of long-term antiretroviral therapy in people with HIV. Overall study: The study's earliest collections predate the 2015 immediate-ART recommendation by about a decade. Study observations and caveats: The study found narrower CDR3 length ranges in HIV repertoires than in controls.

immunoSEQ v3.0 was run at survey level. The table came from immunoSEQ multiplex PCR; TCRdb's copy has only in-frame clones and leaves some out. The top ten hold roughly a quarter of the sample, which has some 22,000 clones, around 86% seen once. CDR1 is SGHTA and CDR2 is FQGNSA in the germline V gene. V was pared by 2 bases and J by 7 bases, with 11 bases between. This CDR3 is 13 amino acids long. Every donor had one or more pre-ART and two or more post-ART PBMC samples. V is TRBV7-2 and J is TRBJ1-1; unclear D gene. The specimen was unsorted PBMCs, collected 0.4 years after starting antiretroviral therapy. The source of this sequence is a man in his fifties with HIV. CDR3 in amino acids: CASSLLKSDEAFF. For the CDR3, the DNA is TGTGCCAGCAGCTTACTAAAATCGGATGAAGCTTTCTTT. Complete variable domain (other parts from reference TRBV7-2 and TRBJ1-1): GAGVSQSPSNKVTEKGKDVELRCDPISGHTALYWYRQSLGQGLEFLIYFQGNSAPDKSGLPSDRFSAERTGGSVSTLTIQRTQQEDSAVYLCASSLLKSDEAFFGQGTRLTVV.